This T cell receptor beta chain was captured in a study of shared clonotypes between healthy human individuals. V was shortened by 7 bases and J by 6 bases, with 8 bases between the two germline ends. The CDR3 has 11 amino acids. Germline CDR1 MDHEN, CDR2 SYDVKM. Using immunoSEQ multiplex PCR, the repertoire was profiled, and TCRdb retains in-frame clones only, with some absent. The table lists about 560,000 clones, about 80% of them singletons. Sequenced: PBMCs. The chain combines TRBV28 with TRBJ2-3, with D hard to call. The sequence came from a woman in her 40s in good health. Some clones in this sample may be carry-over from other donors' samples. The CDR3 region has the DNA TGTGCCAGCATGATTGAGGATACGCAGTATTTT. It translates to CASMIEDTQYF.